The entry below describes one TCR beta chain. Its antigen is not known. These data belong to a study of beta chain features in type 1 diabetes. Whole-study results and caveats: The cDNA sequencing approach could over-represent high-TCR-expressing cells. TCRB CDR3s from Type 1 diabetes patients were moderately but significantly shorter in all four CD4+ subsets. A definitive answer on HLA type influencing TCRB rearrangement was not reached here.

Reverse transcribing all isolated RNA meant expressed TCRB transcripts were sequenced. Using immunoSEQ multiplex PCR, the repertoire was profiled, and TCRdb retains in-frame clones only, with some absent. The data hold hundreds of thousands of clones, with about an eighth observed a single time. There are 16 residues in the CDR3. Trimming removed 4 bases from V and 8 bases from J; junction bases left unmatched: 10. Germline CDR1 reads LGHNA; CDR2 reads YNFKEQ. Sequenced: naive CD4+ T cells from blood. This sequence was found in a man between 18 and 35 years old with type 1 diabetes. This sequence joins TRBV4-2 and TRBJ2-4, with TRBD1 matching 11 bases. The CDR3 region has the DNA TGTGCCAGCAGCCGGCTTGGACAGGGGGCGTTTGACATTCAGTACTTC. Its protein product is CASSRLGQGAFDIQYF.